This T cell receptor beta chain was identified during a study of blood T cell repertoires in COVID-19. For the study at large: The origin of the acute and convalescent COVID-19 samples was the United States, Italy and Spain.

Germline V CDR1 and CDR2: SGHTA, FQGTGA. There are 17 residues in the CDR3. With V trimmed by 4 bases and J by 4 bases, 12 bases remained unmatched. TCRdb's table, derived via immunoSEQ multiplex PCR, lists solely in-frame clones and lacks some. The table lists some 180,000 clones, 65% to 85% of them singletons, with roughly 18% in the top ten. This rearrangement joins TRBV7-3 to TRBJ2-7; 11 nucleotides agree with TRBD2. The receptor was isolated from a woman in her 70s who had recovered from COVID-19. The source material was peripheral blood. As DNA, the CDR3 is TGTGCCAGCAGCTCAAAACACGAGGCTAGCGGGAGGTACGAGCAGTACTTC. Translation: CASSSKHEASGRYEQYF.